These 29 T cell receptor beta chains came from one sample sequenced in a study of EBV T-cell therapy then PD-1 blockade in nasopharyngeal carcinoma (dated by TCRdb to 2020 to 2023). Their recognized antigens are unknown. The label giving this sample's treatment or condition can be read as: AdE1-LMPpoly-expanded autologous EBV-specific T-cell therapy followed by anti-PD-1 nivolumab. Library generation was performed with the immunoSEQ multiplex PCR assay. The table was pulled from immuneACCESS by TCRdb, which kept in-frame rearrangements only. Such tables lose some clones; where checked, under half of the loss comes from unresolved V genes, and the rest has no known cause. Recorded for this sample are under 25,000 clones; roughly 84% of them occurred a single time. Approximately 31% of the sample belongs to the ten largest clones. Sequenced here: CD8+ T cells from blood, sampled at day 33 from a patient whose treatment included autologous EBV-specific T cells and nivolumab. These receptors all come from a man in his forties with nasopharyngeal carcinoma.

The chain employs TRBV27 and TRBJ1-1, with a possible D match to TRBD1 (5 bases). V dropped 3 bases and J dropped 1 base, with 6 bases sitting between them. Germline assignment: CDR1 MNHEY and CDR2 SMNVEV (reference sequence). This CDR3 spans 13 amino acids. This CDR3 is CASSFGGNTEAFF. As DNA, the CDR3 is TGTGCCAGCAGTTTCGGGGGGAACACTGAAGCTTTCTTT.

The chain carries TRBV7-9 and TRBJ2-7; either TRBD1 or TRBD2 may supply D (5 bases each). Trimming shortened V by 5 bases and J by 6 bases, and 23 bases separated the two germline ends. This CDR3 is built from 16 residues. Germline V gene lookup returns CDR1 SEHNR and CDR2 FQNEAQ (reference sequence). CDR3 amino acids: CASSGWGREAPREQYF. In DNA form, the CDR3 reads TGTGCCAGCAGCGGGTGGGGCCGGGAAGCCCCCCGCGAGCAGTACTTC.

A few counts support this clone. This rearrangement joins TRBV5-1 to TRBJ1-2; D perhaps matches TRBD1 (5 bases). The germline gives CDR1 SGHRS, CDR2 YFSETQ. The V end lost 0 bases, the J end lost 2 bases, and 14 bases lay between the germline ends. The CDR3 extends over 16 amino acids. The CDR3, as DNA: TGCGCCAGCAGCTTGGCCTTTTCTCAGGGCAACTATGGCTACACCTTC. Amino acid sequence: CASSLAFSQGNYGYTF. Together with reference TRBV5-1 and TRBJ1-2, the CDR3 gives the full variable domain: KAGVTQTPRYLIKTRGQQVTLSCSPISGHRSVSWYQQTPGQGLQFLFEYFSETQRNKGNFPGRFSGRQFSNSRSEMNVSTLELGDSALYLCASSLAFSQGNYGYTFGSGTRLTVV.

CDR3 protein: CASSLRLLETQYF. The CDR3 nucleotides are TGTGCCAGCAGCTTAAGGTTGCTGGAGACCCAGTACTTC. The chain couples TRBV7-3 to TRBJ2-5; no clear D gene. Trimming shortened V by 1 base and J by 5 bases, and 8 bases separated the two germline ends. Germline V lookup: CDR1 SGHTA, CDR2 FQGTGA. The CDR3 contains 13 residues.

The rearrangement uses TRBV19 and TRBJ2-2; no firm D call. CDR3 length: 15 amino acids. Trimming took 3 bases from V and 6 from J, leaving 14 bases between them. CDR1 is LNHDA and CDR2 is SQIVND in the germline V gene (reference sequence). CDR3 residues: CASSILPDGPGELFF. CDR3 DNA sequence: TGTGCCAGTAGTATCCTCCCGGACGGGCCCGGGGAGCTGTTTTTT.

V is TRBV6-2 or TRBV6-3 and J is TRBJ1-1, with D unresolved. Germline loops: CDR1 MNHEY, CDR2 SVGEGT. The CDR3 runs 15 residues. Trimming cost V 6 bases and J 0 bases, with 14 bases left between them. The CDR3 DNA reads as TGTGCCAGCAGCCTGACCACAAGGATGAACACTGAAGCTTTCTTT. Its translation is CASSLTTRMNTEAFF.

V gene TRBV3-1 (or the pseudogene TRBV3-2) combines with J gene TRBJ2-1, with D uncertain. Germline loops: CDR1 LGHDT, CDR2 YNNKEL (reference sequence). The CDR3 consists of 15 residues. Trimming stripped 0 bases from V and 0 bases from J, with 6 bases between. The CDR3 loop is CASSQDPSSYNEQFF. The CDR3 DNA reads TGTGCCAGCAGCCAAGATCCGAGCTCCTACAATGAGCAGTTCTTC.

V gene TRBV2 combines with J gene TRBJ1-5; tentative D call: TRBD1 (5 bases). Per germline, CDR1 SNHLY and CDR2 FYNNEI. There are 16 residues in the CDR3. Trimming left V 3 bases short and J 4 bases short, with 16 bases between. The CDR3 reads CASSDYRTPSNQPQHF. The DNA for the CDR3 is TGTGCCAGCAGTGATTATAGGACACCTAGTAATCAGCCCCAGCATTTT.

This sequence joins TRBV19 and TRBJ1-5; no definite D call. The ends were cut back, 6 bases at V and 3 bases at J, with 12 bases in the middle. Per the germline V gene, CDR1 is LNHDA and CDR2 is SQIVND (reference sequence). The CDR3 is made up of 14 amino acids. The CDR3, as DNA: TGTGCCAGTAGCTATGCGGCTGACAATCAGCCCCAGCATTTT. It is translated as CASSYAADNQPQHF.

This sequence joins TRBV4-3 and TRBJ2-7; 7 nucleotides match TRBD1. Germline trimming cut 0 bases from V and 3 bases from J; bases unmatched to any gene: 5. The germline V gene has CDR1 LGHNA and CDR2 YSLEER. CDR3 length: 15 amino acids. The CDR3, as DNA: TGCGCCAGCAGCCAAGATCCACAGGGGTACTACGAGCAGTACTTC. Protein product: CASSQDPQGYYEQYF.

The genes are TRBV10-3 and TRBJ2-3; 8 bases align to TRBD2. This CDR3 contains 16 residues. Trimming at V came to 2 bases and at J to 3 bases, leaving 7 bases not matched to a gene. The germline gives CDR1 ENHRY, CDR2 SYGVKD. The CDR3 bases are TGTGCCATCAGTGAGATGACGGGGGGGGATACAGATACGCAGTATTTT. It specifies CAISEMTGGDTDTQYF.

This clone was seen only once. V and J are TRBV6-2 or TRBV6-3 and TRBJ2-7; no definite D call. CDR1 and CDR2 from the germline V gene are MNHEY and SVGEGT. Trimming left V 2 bases short and J 0 bases short, with 8 bases between. The length of the CDR3 is 14 residues. The chain's CDR3 is CASSYEASSYEQYF. The CDR3 nucleotides are TGTGCCAGCAGTTACGAGGCGTCCTCCTACGAGCAGTACTTC.

The gene calls are TRBV5-4 and TRBJ2-1; 7 bases agree with TRBD2. V dropped 0 bases and J dropped 2; count of bases not matched to a gene: 8. Germline V gene lookup returns CDR1 SGHNT and CDR2 YYREEE (reference sequence). The CDR3 extends over 17 amino acids. The CDR3 here is CASSLAKERGAYNEQFF. As DNA, the CDR3 is TGTGCCAGCAGCTTGGCCAAGGAGCGGGGAGCCTACAATGAGCAGTTCTTC.

The chain is built from TRBV10-3 and TRBJ2-7; D call uncertain. Trimming removed 2 bases at V and 2 bases at J, with 13 bases between. The CDR3 loop spans 15 amino acids. CDR1 is ENHRY and CDR2 is SYGVKD in the germline V gene. CDR3 protein: CAISETQNLPYEQYF. The CDR3 nucleotides read TGTGCCATCAGTGAGACACAGAACCTCCCCTACGAGCAGTACTTC.

V and J are TRBV27 and TRBJ2-7; D is uncertain. Germline V CDR1 and CDR2: MNHEY, SMNVEV (reference sequence). CDR3 length: 11 amino acids. V dropped 9 bases and J dropped 4 bases, with 10 bases sitting between them. CDR3 loop: CASSKGYEQYF. DNA for the CDR3: TGTGCCAGTAGCAAGGGATACGAGCAGTACTTC.

This clone was seen a handful of times. The chain combines TRBV7-9 with TRBJ2-2, with 12 bases lining up with TRBD2. The ends lost 6 bases at V and 4 bases at J; junction bases unmatched: 9. The CDR3 consists of 17 residues. Germline CDR1 and CDR2: SEHNR and FQNEAQ (reference sequence). CDR3 DNA: TGTGCCAGCAGTTACTCGCTAGCGGGGGGGCCCACCGGGGAGCTGTTTTTT. Its protein is CASSYSLAGGPTGELFF.

J is TRBJ1-4 and V is TRBV4-3; D is possibly TRBD1 (5 bases). Germline values: CDR1 LGHNA, CDR2 YSLEER. The CDR3 extends over 15 amino acids. V lost 0 bases and J 4 bases, leaving 9 bases between the germline ends. The CDR3: CASSQEGELNEKLFF. DNA of the CDR3: TGCGCCAGCAGCCAAGAGGGGGAGCTTAATGAAAAACTGTTTTTT.

The chain links TRBV7-8 to TRBJ1-4, with D uncertain. Trimming pared 5 bases from V and 5 bases from J, leaving 24 bases between. The CDR3 has 18 amino acids. Germline CDR1 and CDR2: SGHVS and FQNEAQ. The CDR3 here is CASSPLGVRRLLNEKLFF. CDR3 DNA sequence: TGTGCCAGCAGCCCCCTCGGCGTCAGGCGCCTACTCAATGAAAAACTGTTTTTT.

This rearrangement joins TRBV6-5 to TRBJ2-5, with TRBD1 matching over 8 bases. CDR1 MNHEY and CDR2 SVGAGI come from the germline V gene. There are 15 residues in the CDR3. The trim removed 8 bases at V and 7 bases at J, leaving 15 bases unmatched. The CDR3 spells CASRTGQGDLGTQYF. The CDR3 nucleotides read TGTGCCAGCCGCACCGGACAGGGAGATTTGGGGACCCAGTACTTC.

The chain has TRBV12-3 or TRBV12-4 and TRBJ2-7, with D perhaps TRBD1 (5 bases). Trimming took off 5 bases at V and 2 bases at J, with 10 bases between the two ends. CDR3 length equals 13 residues. This CDR3 is CASSGDSPYEQYF. The CDR3 DNA reads as TGTGCCAGCAGTGGAGACAGTCCCTACGAGCAGTACTTC.

This chain connects TRBV5-4 to TRBJ2-3, with D possibly being TRBD2 (6 bases). This CDR3 is 16 amino acids long. V lost 0 bases to trimming and J lost 6 bases, with 17 bases between them. The germline gives CDR1 SGHNT, CDR2 YYREEE (reference sequence). CDR3: CASSLEGRGPGDTQYF. The CDR3 bases are TGTGCCAGCAGCTTGGAAGGGCGGGGCCCAGGTGATACGCAGTATTTT.

CDR3: CASSERATGELFF. In DNA form, the CDR3 reads TGTGCCAGCAGTGAACGGGCAACCGGGGAGCTGTTTTTT. This chain joins TRBV6-4 and TRBJ2-2; D remains ambiguous. The V end was cut by 3 bases, the J end by 5 bases, with 7 bases between. Germline lookup yields CDR1 MRHNA and CDR2 SNTAGT. The CDR3 has 13 amino acids.

The chain uses TRBV9 and TRBJ1-1; D is possibly TRBD1 (5 bases). Germline V gene data show CDR1 as SGDLS and CDR2 as YYNGEE. The CDR3 loop spans 16 amino acids. Trimming took off 0 bases at V and 4 bases at J, with 16 bases between the two ends. CDR3 DNA sequence: TGTGCCAGCAGCGTAGCCCCCAGGGATTCGAGCACTGAAGCTTTCTTT. Translated: CASSVAPRDSSTEAFF.

The chain joins TRBV10-3 to TRBJ1-2, with 9 positions matching TRBD1. With V trimmed by 10 bases and J by 8 bases, 8 bases remained unmatched. CDR3 size: 12 residues. Germline V lookup: CDR1 ENHRY, CDR2 SYGVKD. CDR3 DNA sequence: TGTGCCACCTTGGACAGGGGTAACGGCTACACCTTC. Residues: CATLDRGNGYTF.

The chain is built from TRBV10-3 and TRBJ1-3, with D perhaps TRBD1 (6 bases). Germline CDR1 and CDR2: ENHRY and SYGVKD. The CDR3 consists of 15 residues. V lost 5 bases, J lost 2 bases, and 13 bases lay in between. In nucleotides, the CDR3 is TGTGCCATCAGTAGTCAGGGGAGCACTGGAAACACCATATATTTT. It encodes CAISSQGSTGNTIYF.

The rearrangement joins TRBV15 to TRBJ1-2, with D perhaps TRBD1 (5 bases). Germline V gene lookup returns CDR1 LNHNV and CDR2 YYDKDF (reference sequence). Trimming pared 6 bases from V and 6 bases from J, leaving 11 bases between. This CDR3 comprises 12 residues. CDR3 DNA sequence: TGTGCCACCAGGACGTCCAGGGATGGCTACACCTTC. It specifies CATRTSRDGYTF.

The genes are TRBV3-1 (or the pseudogene TRBV3-2) and TRBJ1-5; perhaps TRBD1 as D (5 bases). The CDR3 totals 13 residues. Germline-derived CDR1 and CDR2 are LGHDT and YNNKEL (reference sequence). V was cut by 4 bases and J by 4 bases, with 8 bases left in between. This chain's CDR3 is CASSLQGNQPQHF. DNA for the CDR3: TGTGCCAGCAGCCTTCAGGGAAATCAGCCCCAGCATTTT.

V and J are TRBV7-6 and TRBJ1-1; D gene unclear. This CDR3 is 12 amino acids long. CDR1 is SGHVS, CDR2 FNYEAQ, per germline. V lost 4 bases to trimming and J lost 1 base, with 4 bases between them. The CDR3 reads CASSSSNTEAFF. In nucleotides, the CDR3 is TGTGCCAGCAGCTCCTCGAACACTGAAGCTTTCTTT.

The chain couples TRBV7-6 to TRBJ1-3; 9 bases agree with TRBD1. V shed 1 base, J shed 2 bases, and the junction held 3 bases outside the gene matches. Germline CDR1 is SGHVS and CDR2 is FNYEAQ. This CDR3 has 16 amino acids. CDR3 sequence reads: CASSLVDRGPGNTIYF. CDR3 sequence (DNA): TGTGCCAGCAGCTTAGTGGACAGGGGCCCTGGAAACACCATATATTTT.